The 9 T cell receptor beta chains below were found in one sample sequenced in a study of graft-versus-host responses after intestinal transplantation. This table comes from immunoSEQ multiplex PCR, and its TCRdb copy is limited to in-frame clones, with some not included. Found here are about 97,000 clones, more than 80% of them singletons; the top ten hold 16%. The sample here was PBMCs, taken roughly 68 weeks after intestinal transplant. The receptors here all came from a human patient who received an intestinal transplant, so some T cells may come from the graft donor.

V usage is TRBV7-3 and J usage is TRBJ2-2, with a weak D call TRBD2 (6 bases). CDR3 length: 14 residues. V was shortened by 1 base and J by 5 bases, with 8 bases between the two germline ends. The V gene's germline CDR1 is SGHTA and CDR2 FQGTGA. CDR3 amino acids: CASSLIGGTGELFF. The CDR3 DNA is TGTGCCAGCAGCTTAATCGGGGGTACCGGGGAGCTGTTTTTT.

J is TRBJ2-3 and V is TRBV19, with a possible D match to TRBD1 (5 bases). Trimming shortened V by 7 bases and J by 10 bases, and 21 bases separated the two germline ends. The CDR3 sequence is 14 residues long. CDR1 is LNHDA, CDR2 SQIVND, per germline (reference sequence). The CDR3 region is CASTITGTRAAQYF. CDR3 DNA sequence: TGTGCCAGTACAATCACAGGTACTCGGGCGGCGCAGTATTTT.

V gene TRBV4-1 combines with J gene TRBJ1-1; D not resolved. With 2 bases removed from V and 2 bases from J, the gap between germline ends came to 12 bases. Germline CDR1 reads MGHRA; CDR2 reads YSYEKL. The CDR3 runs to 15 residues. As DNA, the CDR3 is TGCGCCAGCAGCCAAATCCCACAGAGTAACACTGAAGCTTTCTTT. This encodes CASSQIPQSNTEAFF.

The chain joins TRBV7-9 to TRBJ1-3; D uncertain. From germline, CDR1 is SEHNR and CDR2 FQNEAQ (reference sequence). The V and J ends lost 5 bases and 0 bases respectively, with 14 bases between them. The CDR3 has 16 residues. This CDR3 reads CASSPTPIRSGNTIYF. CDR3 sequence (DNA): TGTGCCAGCAGCCCAACACCAATTCGCTCTGGAAACACCATATATTTT.

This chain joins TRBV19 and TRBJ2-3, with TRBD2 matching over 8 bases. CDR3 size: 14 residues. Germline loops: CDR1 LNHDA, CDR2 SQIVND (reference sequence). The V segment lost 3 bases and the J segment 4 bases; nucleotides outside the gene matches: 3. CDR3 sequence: CASSIGGEADTQYF. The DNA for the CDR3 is TGTGCCAGTAGTATCGGGGGGGAGGCAGATACGCAGTATTTT.

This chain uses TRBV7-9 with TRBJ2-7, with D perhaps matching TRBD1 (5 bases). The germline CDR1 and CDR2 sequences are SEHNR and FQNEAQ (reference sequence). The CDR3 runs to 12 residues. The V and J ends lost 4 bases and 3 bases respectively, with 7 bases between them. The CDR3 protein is CASSSGFYEQYF. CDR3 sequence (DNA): TGTGCCAGCAGCTCAGGGTTCTACGAGCAGTACTTC.

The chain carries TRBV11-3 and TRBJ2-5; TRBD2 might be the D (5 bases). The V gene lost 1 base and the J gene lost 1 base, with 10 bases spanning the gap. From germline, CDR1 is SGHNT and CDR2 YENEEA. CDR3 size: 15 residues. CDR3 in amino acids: CASSLGTAGQETQYF. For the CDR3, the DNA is TGTGCCAGCAGCTTAGGGACTGCCGGCCAAGAGACCCAGTACTTC. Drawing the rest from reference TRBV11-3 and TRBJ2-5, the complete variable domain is EAGVVQSPRYKIIEKKQPVAFWCNPISGHNTLYWYLQNLGQGPELLIRYENEEAVDDSQLPKDRFSAERLKGVDSTLKIQPAELGDSAVYLCASSLGTAGQETQYFGPGTRLLVL.

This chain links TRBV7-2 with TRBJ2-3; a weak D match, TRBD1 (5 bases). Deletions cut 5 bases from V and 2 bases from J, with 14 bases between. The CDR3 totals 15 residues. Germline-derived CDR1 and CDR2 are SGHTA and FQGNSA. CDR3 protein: CASSLRAGPTDTQYF. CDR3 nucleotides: TGTGCCAGCAGCCTTCGGGCAGGGCCCACAGATACGCAGTATTTT.

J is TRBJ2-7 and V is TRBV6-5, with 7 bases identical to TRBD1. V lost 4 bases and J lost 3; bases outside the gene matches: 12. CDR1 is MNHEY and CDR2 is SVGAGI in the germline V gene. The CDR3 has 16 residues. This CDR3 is CASSSREGQPNYEQYF. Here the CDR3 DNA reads TGTGCCAGCAGTTCCCGCGAGGGACAGCCCAACTACGAGCAGTACTTC.